A single sample gave rise to the 5 T cell receptor beta chains below, sequenced in a study of cytomegalovirus exposure and HLA in healthy donors. 13 Jbeta primers and 60 Vbeta primers were used for the PCR. Clones were read by immunoSEQ multiplex PCR, and TCRdb kept only the in-frame ones, dropping some. Here the sample table reports just over 80,000 clones. Sequenced sample: PBMCs. These receptors were collected from a woman in her twenties or thirties in good health and CMV-seronegative.

V usage is TRBV2 and J usage is TRBJ1-3; D is unclear. Per germline, CDR1 SNHLY and CDR2 FYNNEI. The CDR3 has 13 residues. The V and J ends lost 0 bases and 8 bases respectively, with 8 bases between them. The CDR3 reads CASSEAGGDTIYF. The DNA of the CDR3 is TGTGCCAGCAGTGAAGCAGGCGGGGACACCATATATTTT.

The chain uses TRBV7-8 and TRBJ2-7, with 11 bases lining up with TRBD2. J gave up 3 bases and V 1 base, and 5 bases lay outside the gene matches. The germline V gene has CDR1 SGHVS and CDR2 FQNEAQ. The CDR3 is made up of 16 amino acids. The CDR3 nucleotides read TGTGCCAGCAGCTTAGTCACCGGGACTAGCGGCTACGAGCAGTACTTC. Its translation is CASSLVTGTSGYEQYF.

The chain employs TRBV5-1 and TRBJ2-1; 8 nucleotides align to TRBD2. The CDR3 is 15 amino acids. Germline V gene lookup returns CDR1 SGHRS and CDR2 YFSETQ. V dropped 0 bases and J dropped 4; count of bases not matched to a gene: 3. The CDR3 DNA reads as TGCGCCAGCAGCTTGGATAGCGGGGTATACAATGAGCAGTTCTTC. Amino acid sequence: CASSLDSGVYNEQFF. Variable domain in full (rest from reference TRBV5-1 and TRBJ2-1): KAGVTQTPRYLIKTRGQQVTLSCSPISGHRSVSWYQQTPGQGLQFLFEYFSETQRNKGNFPGRFSGRQFSNSRSEMNVSTLELGDSALYLCASSLDSGVYNEQFFGPGTRLTVL.

The genes are TRBV7-6 and TRBJ2-7; 8 positions match TRBD2. The germline V gene has CDR1 SGHVS and CDR2 FNYEAQ. With V trimmed by 2 bases and J by 4 bases, 13 bases remained unmatched. The CDR3 runs 17 residues. The CDR3 DNA sequence: TGTGCCAGCAGCTTAAATTCGGGTCGGGGGGGATTATACGAGCAGTACTTC. Amino acids: CASSLNSGRGGLYEQYF.

Concerning this clone: Its ends do not fully match the called genes, so a read error is possible. CDR3 bases: TGCGCGACAAGCGTGTCGGGATCCGACAATGAGCAGTTCTTC. Translating gives CATSVSGSDNEQFF. The chain links TRBV30 to TRBJ2-1; D perhaps matches TRBD2 (5 bases). Germline V gene lookup returns CDR1 GTSNPN and CDR2 SVGIG (reference sequence). The CDR3 sequence is 14 residues long.